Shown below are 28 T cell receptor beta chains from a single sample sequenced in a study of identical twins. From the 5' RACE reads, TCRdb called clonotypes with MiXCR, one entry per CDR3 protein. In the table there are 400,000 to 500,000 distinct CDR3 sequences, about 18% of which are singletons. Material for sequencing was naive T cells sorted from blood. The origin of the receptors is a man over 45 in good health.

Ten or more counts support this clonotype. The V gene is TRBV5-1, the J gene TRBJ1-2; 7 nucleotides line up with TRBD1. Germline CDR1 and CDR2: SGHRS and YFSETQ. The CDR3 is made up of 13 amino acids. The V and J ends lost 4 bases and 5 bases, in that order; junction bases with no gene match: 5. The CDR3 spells CASSMGQKYGYTF. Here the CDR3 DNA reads TGCGCCAGCAGCATGGGACAGAAGTATGGCTACACCTTC.

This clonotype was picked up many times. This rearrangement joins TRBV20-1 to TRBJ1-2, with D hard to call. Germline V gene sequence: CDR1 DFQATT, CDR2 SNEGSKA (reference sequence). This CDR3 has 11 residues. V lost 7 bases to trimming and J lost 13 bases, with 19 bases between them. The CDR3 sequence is CSVRGGLWPTF. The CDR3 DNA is TGCAGTGTTCGGGGAGGTCTATGGCCCACCTTC.

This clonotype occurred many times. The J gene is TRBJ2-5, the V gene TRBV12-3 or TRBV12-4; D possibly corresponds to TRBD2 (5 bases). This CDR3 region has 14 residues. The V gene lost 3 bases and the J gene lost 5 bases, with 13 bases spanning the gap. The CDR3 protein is CASSFGGSRETQYF. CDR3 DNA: TGTGCCAGCAGTTTTGGTGGGAGTCGGGAGACCCAGTACTTC.

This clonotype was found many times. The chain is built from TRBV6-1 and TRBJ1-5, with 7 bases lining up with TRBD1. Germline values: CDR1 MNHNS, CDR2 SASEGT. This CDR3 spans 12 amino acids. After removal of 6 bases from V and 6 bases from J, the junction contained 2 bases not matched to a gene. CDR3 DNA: TGTGCCAGCAGACAGGGGAGTCAGCCCCAGCATTTT. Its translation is CASRQGSQPQHF.

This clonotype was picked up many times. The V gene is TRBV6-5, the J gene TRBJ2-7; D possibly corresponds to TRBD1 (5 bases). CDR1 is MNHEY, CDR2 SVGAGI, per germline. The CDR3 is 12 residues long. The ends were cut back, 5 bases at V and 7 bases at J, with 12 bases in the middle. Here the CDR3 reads CASSDPTEEQYF. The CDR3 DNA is TGTGCCAGCAGTGACCCGACAGAAGAGCAGTACTTC.

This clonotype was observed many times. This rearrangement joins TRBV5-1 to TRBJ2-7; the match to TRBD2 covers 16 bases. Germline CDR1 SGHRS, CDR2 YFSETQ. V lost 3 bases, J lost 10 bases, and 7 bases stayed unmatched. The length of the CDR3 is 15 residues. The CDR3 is CASSWSGLAGGPQYF. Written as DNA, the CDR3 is TGCGCCAGCAGCTGGTCGGGACTAGCGGGAGGGCCACAGTACTTC.

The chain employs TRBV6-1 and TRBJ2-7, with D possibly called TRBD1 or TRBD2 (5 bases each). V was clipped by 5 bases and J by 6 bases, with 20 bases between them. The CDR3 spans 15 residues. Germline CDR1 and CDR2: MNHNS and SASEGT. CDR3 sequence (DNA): TGTGCCAGCAGTCAAGGGACCACCCGGTTTTTCGAGCAGTACTTC. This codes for CASSQGTTRFFEQYF.

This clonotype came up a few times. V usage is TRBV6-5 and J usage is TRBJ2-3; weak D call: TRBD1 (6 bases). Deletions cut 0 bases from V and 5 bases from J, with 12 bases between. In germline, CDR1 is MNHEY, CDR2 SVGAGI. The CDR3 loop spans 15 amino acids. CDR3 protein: CASSYSIRGQDTQYF. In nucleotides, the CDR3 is TGTGCCAGCAGTTACTCGATTCGGGGACAAGATACGCAGTATTTT.

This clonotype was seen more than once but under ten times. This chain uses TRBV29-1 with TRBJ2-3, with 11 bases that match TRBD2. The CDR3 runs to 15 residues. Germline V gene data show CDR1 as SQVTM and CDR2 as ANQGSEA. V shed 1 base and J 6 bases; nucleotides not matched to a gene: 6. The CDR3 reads CSVEGSSGRLDTQYF. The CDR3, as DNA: TGCAGCGTTGAAGGTTCTAGCGGGAGGTTGGATACGCAGTATTTT.

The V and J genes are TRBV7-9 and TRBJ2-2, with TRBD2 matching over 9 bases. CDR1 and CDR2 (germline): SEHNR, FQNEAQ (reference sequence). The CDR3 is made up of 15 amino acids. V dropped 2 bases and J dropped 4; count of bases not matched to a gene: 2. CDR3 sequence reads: CASSLRREGTGELFF. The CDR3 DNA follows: TGTGCCAGCAGCTTAAGGCGGGAGGGCACCGGGGAGCTGTTTTTT.

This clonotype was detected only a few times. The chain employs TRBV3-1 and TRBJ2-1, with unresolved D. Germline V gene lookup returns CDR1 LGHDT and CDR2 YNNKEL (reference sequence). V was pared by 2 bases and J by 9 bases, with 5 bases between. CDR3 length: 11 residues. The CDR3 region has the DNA TGTGCCAGCAGCCAATTGTCTGAGCAGTTCTTC. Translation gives CASSQLSEQFF.

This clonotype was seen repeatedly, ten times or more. This CDR3 is CASTLYGRRVSYEQYF. The CDR3 nucleotides read TGTGCCAGCACTCTCTATGGGCGCAGGGTCTCCTACGAGCAGTACTTC. The chain is built from TRBV12-3 or TRBV12-4 and TRBJ2-7, with D possibly TRBD1 on 5 matching bases. The V end lost 7 bases, the J end lost 0 bases, and 19 bases lay between the germline ends. The CDR3 extends over 16 amino acids.

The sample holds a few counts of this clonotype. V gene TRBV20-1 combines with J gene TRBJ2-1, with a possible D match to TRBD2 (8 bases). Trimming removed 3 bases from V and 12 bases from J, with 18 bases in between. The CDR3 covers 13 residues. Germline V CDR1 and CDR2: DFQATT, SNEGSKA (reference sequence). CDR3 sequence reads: CSARGQWTSSQFF. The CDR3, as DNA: TGCAGTGCTAGGGGACAGTGGACTAGCTCGCAGTTCTTC.

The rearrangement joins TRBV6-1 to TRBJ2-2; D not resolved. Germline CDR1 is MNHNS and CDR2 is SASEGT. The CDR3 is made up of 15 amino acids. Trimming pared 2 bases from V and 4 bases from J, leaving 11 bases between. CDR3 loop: CASSENWYITGELFF. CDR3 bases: TGTGCCAGCAGTGAAAATTGGTATATCACCGGGGAGCTGTTTTTT.

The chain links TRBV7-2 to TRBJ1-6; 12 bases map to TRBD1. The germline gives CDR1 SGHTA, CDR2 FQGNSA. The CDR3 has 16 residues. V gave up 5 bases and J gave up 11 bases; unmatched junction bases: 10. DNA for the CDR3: TGTGCCAGCAGCCGCGCGGGGGGACAGGGGGCTACACCCCTCCACTTT. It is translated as CASSRAGGQGATPLHF.

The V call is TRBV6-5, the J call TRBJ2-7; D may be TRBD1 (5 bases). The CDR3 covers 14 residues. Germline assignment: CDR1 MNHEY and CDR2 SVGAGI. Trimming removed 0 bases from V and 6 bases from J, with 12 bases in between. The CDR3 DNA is TGTGCCAGCAGTTACTCAATGGCCCAGGGCGAGCAGTACTTC. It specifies CASSYSMAQGEQYF.

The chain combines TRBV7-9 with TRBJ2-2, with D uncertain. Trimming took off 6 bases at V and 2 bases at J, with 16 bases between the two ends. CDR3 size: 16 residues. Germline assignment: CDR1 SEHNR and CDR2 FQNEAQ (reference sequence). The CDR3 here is CASRPLTRPNTGELFF. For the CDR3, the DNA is TGTGCCAGCAGGCCTCTTACCCGGCCTAACACCGGGGAGCTGTTTTTT.

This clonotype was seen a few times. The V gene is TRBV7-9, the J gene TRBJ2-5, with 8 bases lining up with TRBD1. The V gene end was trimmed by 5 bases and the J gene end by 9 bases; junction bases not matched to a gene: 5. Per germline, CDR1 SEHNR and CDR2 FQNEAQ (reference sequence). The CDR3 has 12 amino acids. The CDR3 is CASSPTGVAQYF. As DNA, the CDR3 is TGTGCCAGCAGCCCGACAGGGGTCGCCCAGTACTTC.

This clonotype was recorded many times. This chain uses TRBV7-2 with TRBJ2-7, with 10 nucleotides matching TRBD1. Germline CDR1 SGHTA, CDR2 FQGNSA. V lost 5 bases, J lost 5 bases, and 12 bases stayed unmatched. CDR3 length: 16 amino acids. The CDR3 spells CASSPTGTGVGDEQYF. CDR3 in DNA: TGTGCCAGCAGCCCCACCGGGACAGGGGTCGGAGACGAGCAGTACTTC.

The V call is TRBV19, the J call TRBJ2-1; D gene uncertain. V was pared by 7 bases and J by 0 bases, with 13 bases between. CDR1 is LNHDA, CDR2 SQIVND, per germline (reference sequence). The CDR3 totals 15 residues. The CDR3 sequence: CASTHQPSSYNEQFF. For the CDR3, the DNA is TGTGCCAGTACACACCAGCCCAGCTCCTACAATGAGCAGTTCTTC.

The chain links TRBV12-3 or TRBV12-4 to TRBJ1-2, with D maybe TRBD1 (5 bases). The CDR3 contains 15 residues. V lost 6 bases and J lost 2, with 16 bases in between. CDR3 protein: CASSSGPPGNYGYTF. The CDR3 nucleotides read TGTGCCAGCAGCTCGGGACCCCCGGGCAACTATGGCTACACCTTC.

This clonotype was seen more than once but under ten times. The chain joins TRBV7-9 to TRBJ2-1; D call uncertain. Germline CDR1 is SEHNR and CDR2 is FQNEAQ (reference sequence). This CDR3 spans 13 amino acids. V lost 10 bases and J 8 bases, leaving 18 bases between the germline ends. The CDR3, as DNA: TGTGCCACCAGAACGGCTAGTGGTCATGAGCAGTTCTTC. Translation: CATRTASGHEQFF.

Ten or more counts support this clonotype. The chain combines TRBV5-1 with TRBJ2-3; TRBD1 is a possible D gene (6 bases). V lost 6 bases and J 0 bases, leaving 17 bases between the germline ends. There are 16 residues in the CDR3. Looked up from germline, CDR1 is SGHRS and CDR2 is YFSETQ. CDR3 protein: CASNPQGSLSTDTQYF. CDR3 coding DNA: TGCGCCAGCAATCCGCAGGGGAGCCTAAGCACAGATACGCAGTATTTT.

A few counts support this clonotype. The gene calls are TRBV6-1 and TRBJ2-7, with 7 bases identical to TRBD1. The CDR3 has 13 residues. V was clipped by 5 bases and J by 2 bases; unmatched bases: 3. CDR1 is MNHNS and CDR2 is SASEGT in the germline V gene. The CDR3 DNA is TGTGCCAGCAGTAGGGACAGCCCCTACGAGCAGTACTTC. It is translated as CASSRDSPYEQYF.

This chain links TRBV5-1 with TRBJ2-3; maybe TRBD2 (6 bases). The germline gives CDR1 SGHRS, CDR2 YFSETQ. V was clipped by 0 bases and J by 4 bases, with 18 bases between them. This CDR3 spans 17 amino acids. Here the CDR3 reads CASSLEFGGTGADTQYF. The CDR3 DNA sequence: TGCGCCAGCAGCTTGGAATTTGGCGGGACTGGGGCAGATACGCAGTATTTT.

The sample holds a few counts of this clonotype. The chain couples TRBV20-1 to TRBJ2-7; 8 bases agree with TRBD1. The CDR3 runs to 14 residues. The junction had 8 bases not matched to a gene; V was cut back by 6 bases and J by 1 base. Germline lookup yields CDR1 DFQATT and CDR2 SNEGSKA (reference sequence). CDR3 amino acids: CSAQRTGMSYEQYF. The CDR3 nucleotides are TGCAGTGCCCAAAGGACAGGGATGTCCTACGAGCAGTACTTC.

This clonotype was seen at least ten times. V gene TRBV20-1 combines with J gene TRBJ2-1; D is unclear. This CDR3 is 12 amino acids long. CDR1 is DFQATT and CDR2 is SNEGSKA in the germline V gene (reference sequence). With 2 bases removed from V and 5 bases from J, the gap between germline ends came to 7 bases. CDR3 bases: TGCAGTGCTAGATGGTGGAACAATGAGCAGTTCTTC. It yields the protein CSARWWNNEQFF.

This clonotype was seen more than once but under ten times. The CDR3 spells CASSYLPADTQYF. In nucleotides, the CDR3 is TGTGCCAGCAGTTATCTGCCCGCAGATACGCAGTATTTT. The gene calls are TRBV6-5 and TRBJ2-3, with D unclear. V lost 3 bases and J lost 4, with 8 bases in between. This CDR3 is built from 13 residues. The germline CDR1 and CDR2 sequences are MNHEY and SVGAGI.